Below, 18 T cell receptor beta chains from the same sample are listed, as sequenced in a study of beta chain features in type 1 diabetes. The study, taken as a whole, reports: A moderate, significant TCRB CDR3 shortening appeared in type 1 diabetes across four CD4+ subsets.

Reverse transcribing all isolated RNA meant expressed TCRB transcripts were sequenced. Method: immunoSEQ multiplex PCR; TCRdb's copy keeps in-frame clones and lacks some. The sample carries 350,000 to 400,000 clones, 10% to 15% recorded once. Their antigens remain unidentified. The sample taken for sequencing was naive CD4+ T cells from blood. All receptors come from a woman aged 18-29 years with type 1 diabetes.

This clone was found a few times. V gene TRBV7-2 combines with J gene TRBJ2-1; 11 nucleotides line up with TRBD2. This CDR3 spans 17 amino acids. Germline values: CDR1 SGHTA, CDR2 FQGNSA. The junction had 9 bases not matched to a gene; V was cut back by 2 bases and J by 6 bases. CDR3 loop: CASSLTSGSFISNEQFF. CDR3 bases: TGTGCCAGCAGCTTAACTAGCGGGAGCTTTATTTCCAATGAGCAGTTCTTC. The full variable domain, with the rest looked up from reference TRBV7-2 and TRBJ2-1, is GAGVSQSPSNKVTEKGKDVELRCDPISGHTALYWYRQSLGQGLEFLIYFQGNSAPDKSGLPSDRFSAERTGGSVSTLTIQRTQQEDSAVYLCASSLTSGSFISNEQFFGPGTRLTVL.

This clone was detected once. This chain uses TRBV4-3 with TRBJ2-1, with TRBD2 identical over 13 bases. CDR1 LGHNA and CDR2 YSLEER come from the germline V gene. V lost 4 bases and J lost 1; bases outside the gene matches: 4. This CDR3 is 17 amino acids long. CDR3 sequence (DNA): TGCGCCAGCAGCCGTACTAGCGGGGGGGATTCCTACAATGAGCAGTTCTTC. Translation gives CASSRTSGGDSYNEQFF.

The rearrangement links TRBV28 to TRBJ2-1; D is possibly TRBD2 (5 bases). Germline CDR1 is MDHEN and CDR2 is SYDVKM. V lost 7 bases and J lost 4, with 17 bases in between. CDR3 length equals 15 residues. CDR3 protein: CASNRGSLGYNEQFF. CDR3 DNA sequence: TGTGCCAGCAACCGAGGGAGCTTGGGTTACAATGAGCAGTTCTTC. Full variable domain (rest looked up from reference TRBV28 and TRBJ2-1): DVKVTQSSRYLVKRTGEKVFLECVQDMDHENMFWYRQDPGLGLRLIYFSYDVKMKEKGDIPEGYSVSREKKERFSLILESASTNQTSMYLCASNRGSLGYNEQFFGPGTRLTVL.

The chain has TRBV19 and TRBJ2-5, with 7 bases matching TRBD1. Germline-derived CDR1 and CDR2 are LNHDA and SQIVND (reference sequence). J gave up 2 bases and V 6 bases, and 9 bases lay outside the gene matches. CDR3 length: 15 amino acids. This CDR3 is CASSKPSRGQETQYF. The CDR3 region has the DNA TGTGCCAGTAGCAAACCTAGCAGGGGGCAAGAGACCCAGTACTTC.

The chain carries TRBV19 and TRBJ1-3; TRBD1 matches at 7 bases. CDR1 and CDR2 from the germline V gene are LNHDA and SQIVND (reference sequence). The length of the CDR3 is 16 residues. V shed 7 bases and J 0 bases; nucleotides not matched to a gene: 9. DNA of the CDR3: TGTGCCAGTACCGCCGTGGGACAGAGCTCTGGAAACACCATATATTTT. It is translated as CASTAVGQSSGNTIYF.

Only a few counts were recorded for this clone. The V and J genes are TRBV10-3 and TRBJ2-7, with 7 nucleotides matching TRBD1. The germline gives CDR1 ENHRY, CDR2 SYGVKD. The length of the CDR3 is 16 residues. With 3 bases clipped from V and 0 bases from J, the junction kept 8 bases outside the gene matches. CDR3 protein: CAISERGTASSYEQYF. The CDR3, as DNA: TGTGCCATCAGTGAACGAGGGACAGCGTCCTCCTACGAGCAGTACTTC.

This clone occurred a few times. The gene calls are TRBV9 and TRBJ1-2, with no clear D. Between the trimmed V and J ends, which lost 2 bases and 3 bases, there was a span of 8 bases. This CDR3 has 13 residues. Germline CDR1 SGDLS, CDR2 YYNGEE. The CDR3 DNA is TGTGCCAGCAGCGTTCTGTCGGACTATGGCTACACCTTC. Amino acids: CASSVLSDYGYTF.

The gene calls are TRBV7-9 and TRBJ2-7; D uncertain. Germline CDR1 SEHNR, CDR2 FQNEAQ (reference sequence). This CDR3 is 13 amino acids long. Between the trimmed V and J ends, which lost 1 base and 9 bases, there was a span of 13 bases. The CDR3 region has the DNA TGTGCCAGCAGCTTAGGGCAGGCTCCGTCGCAGTACTTC. Protein: CASSLGQAPSQYF.

The chain joins TRBV11-2 to TRBJ2-7; D might be TRBD2 (6 bases). The CDR3 has 14 residues. The germline gives CDR1 SGHAT, CDR2 FQNNGV. V was cut by 5 bases and J by 5 bases, with 16 bases left in between. In nucleotides, the CDR3 is TGTGCCAGCAGCGACCGGGACTCCCTGGACGAGCAGTACTTC. Protein: CASSDRDSLDEQYF.

This clone was recorded a few times. CDR3 protein: CSVEGSGRAWNEQFF. For the CDR3, the DNA is TGCAGCGTTGAGGGTAGCGGGAGGGCCTGGAATGAGCAGTTCTTC. This chain connects TRBV29-1 to TRBJ2-1, with 11 bases that match TRBD2. The CDR3 has 15 amino acids. The V and J ends lost 3 bases and 7 bases, in that order; junction bases with no gene match: 8. The germline CDR1 and CDR2 sequences are SQVTM and ANQGSEA.

In this sample, this clone turned up a few times. The chain uses TRBV10-3 and TRBJ2-6; the match to TRBD1 covers 7 bases. V lost 8 bases and J lost 2; bases outside the gene matches: 9. This CDR3 comprises 16 residues. Per the germline V gene, CDR1 is ENHRY and CDR2 is SYGVKD. The CDR3 DNA follows: TGTGCCATCCAGCCCCGACAGGGACCTGGGGCCAACGTCCTGACTTTC. This codes for CAIQPRQGPGANVLTF.

The chain couples TRBV9 to TRBJ1-2, with D uncertain. Germline V CDR1 and CDR2: SGDLS, YYNGEE. Trimming pared 4 bases from V and 3 bases from J, leaving 10 bases between. The CDR3 extends over 13 amino acids. CDR3 sequence (DNA): TGTGCCAGCAGCCCGACACGGTACTATGGCTACACCTTC. Translation: CASSPTRYYGYTF.

This clone has just a few counts. The rearrangement joins TRBV7-3 to TRBJ2-1; D is perhaps TRBD2 (5 bases). Germline values: CDR1 SGHTA, CDR2 FQGTGA. CDR3 size: 13 residues. V was cut by 3 bases and J by 4 bases, with 7 bases left in between. The CDR3 here is CASSLDSYNEQFF. For the CDR3, the DNA is TGTGCCAGCAGCTTGGACTCATACAATGAGCAGTTCTTC.

The chain joins TRBV2 to TRBJ1-2; possible D gene TRBD1, 5 bases. Germline lookup yields CDR1 SNHLY and CDR2 FYNNEI. The CDR3 covers 13 residues. V was trimmed by 5 bases and J by 8 bases, leaving 15 bases between them. CDR3 DNA sequence: TGTGCCAGCAGTTTTATGCAGGGTAAAGGCTACACCTTC. It translates to CASSFMQGKGYTF.

This clone was recorded a few times. The chain recombines TRBV4-1 with TRBJ2-4, with 8 nucleotides matching TRBD2. V shed 0 bases and J 7 bases; nucleotides not matched to a gene: 11. CDR3 length equals 17 residues. Germline V gene data show CDR1 as MGHRA and CDR2 as YSYEKL. The CDR3 bases are TGCGCCAGCAGCCAAGATCGTCTAGCGGGTTCGTTCAACATTCAGTACTTC. Its protein is CASSQDRLAGSFNIQYF.

In its sample, this clone was seen a few times. This chain connects TRBV19 to TRBJ2-1, with TRBD1 identical over 7 bases. This CDR3 comprises 14 residues. V was pared by 7 bases and J by 7 bases, with 10 bases of the junction left unmatched. Germline-derived CDR1 and CDR2 are LNHDA and SQIVND (reference sequence). CDR3 nucleotides: TGTGCCAGTACCCGGACAGGCCTCTTAAATGAGCAGTTCTTC. Protein sequence: CASTRTGLLNEQFF.

Only a few counts were recorded for this clone. This chain joins TRBV28 and TRBJ2-7, with a weak D call TRBD2 (6 bases). The length of the CDR3 is 14 residues. Germline V gene lookup returns CDR1 MDHEN and CDR2 SYDVKM. Trimming took 3 bases from V and 6 from J, leaving 15 bases between them. CDR3 sequence reads: CASSLEVGGAEQYF. As DNA, the CDR3 is TGTGCCAGCAGTTTGGAGGTCGGGGGTGCCGAGCAGTACTTC.

In its sample, this clone was seen a few times. The V and J genes are TRBV6-5 and TRBJ2-7; D remains ambiguous. CDR1 is MNHEY, CDR2 SVGAGI, per germline. V lost 6 bases to trimming and J lost 3 bases, with 12 bases between them. This CDR3 is 13 amino acids long. As DNA, the CDR3 is TGTGCCAGCAGCCGAGGAGCACACTACGAGCAGTACTTC. Residues: CASSRGAHYEQYF.